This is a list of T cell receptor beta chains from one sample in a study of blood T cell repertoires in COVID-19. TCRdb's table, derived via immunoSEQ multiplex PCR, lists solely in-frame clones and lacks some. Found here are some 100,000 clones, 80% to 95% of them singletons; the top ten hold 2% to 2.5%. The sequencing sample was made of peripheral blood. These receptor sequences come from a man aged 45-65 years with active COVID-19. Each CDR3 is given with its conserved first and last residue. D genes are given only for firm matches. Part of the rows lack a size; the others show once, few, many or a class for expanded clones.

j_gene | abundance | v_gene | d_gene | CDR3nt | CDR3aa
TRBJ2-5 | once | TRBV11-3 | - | TGTGCCAGCAGCCTGAGGGGGTTCCAAGAGACCCAGTACTTC | CASSLRGFQETQYF
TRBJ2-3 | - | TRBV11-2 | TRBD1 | TGTGCCAGCAGCTTAGTGACAGGGGTGGATACGCAGTATTTT | CASSLVTGVDTQYF
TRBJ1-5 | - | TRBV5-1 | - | TGCGCCAGCAGCCGCATTCGTGGCAGACCCCACCCCGGGTATCAGCCCCAGCATTTT | CASSRIRGRPHPGYQPQHF
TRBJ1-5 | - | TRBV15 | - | TGTGCCACCAGCAGAGATAGGGCAGGGAATCAGCCCCAGCATTTT | CATSRDRAGNQPQHF
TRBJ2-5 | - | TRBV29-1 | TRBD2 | TGCAGCGTTGGGACTAGCGGGAGAAGGGAGACCCAGTACTTC | CSVGTSGRRETQYF
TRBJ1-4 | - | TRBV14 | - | TGTGCCAGCAGCCAATCAGGGGCAGGTGAAAAACTGTTTTTT | CASSQSGAGEKLFF
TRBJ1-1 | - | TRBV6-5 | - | TGTGCCAGCAGTTACTCGGGGGGTGTGAACACTGAAGCTTTCTTT | CASSYSGGVNTEAFF
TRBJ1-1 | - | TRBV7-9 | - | TGTGCCAGCAGCGTCAGGTCGGGGACTGAAGCTTTCTTT | CASSVRSGTEAFF
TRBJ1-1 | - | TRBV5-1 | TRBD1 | TGCGCCAGCAGCGTTGGGACAGGGAACCTGAACACTGAAGCTTTCTTT | CASSVGTGNLNTEAFF
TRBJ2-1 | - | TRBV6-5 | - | TGTGCCAGCAGTTACTCTGGGAGAAACCTATACAATGAGCAGTTCTTC | CASSYSGRNLYNEQFF
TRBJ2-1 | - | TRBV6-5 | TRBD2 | TGTGCCAGCAGTTCCCTAGCGGGAGGGGACAATGAGCAGTTCTTC | CASSSLAGGDNEQFF
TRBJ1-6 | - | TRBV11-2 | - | TGTGCCAGCAGCCGCAACTCCGGGACAACCTCACCCCTCCACTTT | CASSRNSGTTSPLHF
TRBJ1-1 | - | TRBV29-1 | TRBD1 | TGCAGCGTTAGCAGGGGGAAGACTGAAGCTTTCTTT | CSVSRGKTEAFF
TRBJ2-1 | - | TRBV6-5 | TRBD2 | TGTGCCAGCAGGCGAACTAGCGGGGGGTCCAATGAGCAGTTCTTC | CASRRTSGGSNEQFF
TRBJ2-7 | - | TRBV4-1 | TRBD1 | TGCGCCAGCAGCCAAGTCATTTTCGCGACAGGGGTGGACAAGCAGTACTTC | CASSQVIFATGVDKQYF
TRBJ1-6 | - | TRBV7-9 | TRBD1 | TGTGCCAGCAGCGGACCAGTCGGCCGGGACAGGGATACCCTCCACTTT | CASSGPVGRDRDTLHF
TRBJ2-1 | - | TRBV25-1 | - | TGTGCCAGCAGTGAACAAACGGGGGTGCCTGAGCAGTTCTTC | CASSEQTGVPEQFF
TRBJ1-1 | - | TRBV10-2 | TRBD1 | TGCGCCAGCACCCTACTTGGGACAGGGTCGGGAACTGAAGCTTTCTTT | CASTLLGTGSGTEAFF
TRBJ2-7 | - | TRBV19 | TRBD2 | TGTGCCAGTAGTATCTCGGGGGGTATGTCCTACGAGCAGTACTTC | CASSISGGMSYEQYF
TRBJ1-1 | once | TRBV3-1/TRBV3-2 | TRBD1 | TGTGCCAGCAGCCCTAGTTGGGGACAGATGAACACTGAAGCTTTCTTT | CASSPSWGQMNTEAFF
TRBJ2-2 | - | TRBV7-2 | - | TGTGCCAGCAGCTTAGTTCGGGCGGGGGCCTCCGGGGAGCTGTTTTTT | CASSLVRAGASGELFF
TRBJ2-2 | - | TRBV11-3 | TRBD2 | TGTGCCAGCAGCTTAATAGCGGGAGGCGCGAACACCGGGGAGCTGTTTTTT | CASSLIAGGANTGELFF
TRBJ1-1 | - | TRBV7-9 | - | TGTGCCAGCAGCTTAGTACAGATGAACACTGAAGCTTTCTTT | CASSLVQMNTEAFF
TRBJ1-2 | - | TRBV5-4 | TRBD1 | TGTGCCAGCAGCCCTGAGACAGGGTTAAGGGGCTACACCTTC | CASSPETGLRGYTF
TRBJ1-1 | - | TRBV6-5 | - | TGTGCCAGCAGTTCGGGAGACAGAGCTGAAGCTTTCTTT | CASSSGDRAEAFF
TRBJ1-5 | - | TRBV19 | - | TGTGCCAGTAGATGGGAAGGGGGCAATCAGCCCCAGCATTTT | CASRWEGGNQPQHF
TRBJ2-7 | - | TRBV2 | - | TGTGCCAGCAGTGGAAACAGGCGCGAGCAGTACTTC | CASSGNRREQYF
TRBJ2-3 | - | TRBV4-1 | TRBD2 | TGCGCCAGCAGCCAAGATAAGACTAGCGGGAGTAAAGATACGCAGTATTTT | CASSQDKTSGSKDTQYF
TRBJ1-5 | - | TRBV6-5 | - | TGTGCCAGTGGACCCGGAGGGAGCAATCAGCCCCAGCATTTT | CASGPGGSNQPQHF
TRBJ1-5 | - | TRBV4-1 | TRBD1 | TGCGCCAGCAGACGGTCCGGGACAGGGAGCAATCAGCCCCAGCATTTT | CASRRSGTGSNQPQHF
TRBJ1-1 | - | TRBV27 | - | TGTGCCAGCAGTTTAACATCGAACACTGAAGCTTTCTTT | CASSLTSNTEAFF
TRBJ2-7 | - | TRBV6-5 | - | TGTGCCAGCAGCTCCGCCAGACAGAACTACGAGCAGTACTTC | CASSSARQNYEQYF
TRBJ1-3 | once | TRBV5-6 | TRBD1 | TGTGCCAGCAGCTTGGCCCAGGGGGTTAAGGGCTCTGGAAACACCATATATTTT | CASSLAQGVKGSGNTIYF
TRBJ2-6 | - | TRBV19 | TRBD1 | TGTGCCAGTAGTCCGGGACAGGCAGTATCCTGGGCCAACGTCCTGACTTTC | CASSPGQAVSWANVLTF
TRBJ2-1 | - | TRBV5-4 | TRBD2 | TGTGCCGCCTCCGACCTAGCGGACAATGAGCAGTTCTTC | CAASDLADNEQFF
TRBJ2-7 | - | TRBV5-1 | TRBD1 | TGCGCCAGCAGCGACTTGCGGGGGACAGGGCGTCTCGAGCAGTACTTC | CASSDLRGTGRLEQYF
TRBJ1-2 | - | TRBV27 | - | TGTGCCAGCAGTTTATCGAGCGGAAGCGGCTATGGCTACACCTTC | CASSLSSGSGYGYTF
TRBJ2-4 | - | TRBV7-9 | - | TGTGCCAGCAGCTTTAGAACCGGAGCCAAAAACATTCAGTACTTC | CASSFRTGAKNIQYF
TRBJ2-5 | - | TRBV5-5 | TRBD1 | TGTGCCAGCAGCCCGGGACAGGGGATGGAGACCCAGTACTTC | CASSPGQGMETQYF
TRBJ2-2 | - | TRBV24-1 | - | TGTGCCACCAGTGACCAACCCAGGGGTACCGGGGAGCTGTTTTTT | CATSDQPRGTGELFF
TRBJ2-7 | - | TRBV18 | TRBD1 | TGTGCCAGCTCACCCCGACAGGGGAGGAACGAGCAGTACTTC | CASSPRQGRNEQYF
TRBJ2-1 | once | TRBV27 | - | TGTGCCAGCAGGGACTACTCCTACAATGAGCAGTTCTTC | CASRDYSYNEQFF
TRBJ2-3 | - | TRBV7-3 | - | TGTGCCAGCAGCCCTATGGGACTTTTCACAGATACGCAGTATTTT | CASSPMGLFTDTQYF
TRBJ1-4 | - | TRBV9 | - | TGTGCCAGCAGCGTAAGAGGCGGGAATGAAAAACTGTTTTTT | CASSVRGGNEKLFF
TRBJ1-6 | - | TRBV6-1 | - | TGTGCCAGCAGTGAACAAGAGGGAACGGGTTCACCCCTCCACTTT | CASSEQEGTGSPLHF
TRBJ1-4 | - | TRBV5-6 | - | TGTGCCAGCAGCTTGGGGATTACAGTTAATGAAAAACTGTTTTTT | CASSLGITVNEKLFF